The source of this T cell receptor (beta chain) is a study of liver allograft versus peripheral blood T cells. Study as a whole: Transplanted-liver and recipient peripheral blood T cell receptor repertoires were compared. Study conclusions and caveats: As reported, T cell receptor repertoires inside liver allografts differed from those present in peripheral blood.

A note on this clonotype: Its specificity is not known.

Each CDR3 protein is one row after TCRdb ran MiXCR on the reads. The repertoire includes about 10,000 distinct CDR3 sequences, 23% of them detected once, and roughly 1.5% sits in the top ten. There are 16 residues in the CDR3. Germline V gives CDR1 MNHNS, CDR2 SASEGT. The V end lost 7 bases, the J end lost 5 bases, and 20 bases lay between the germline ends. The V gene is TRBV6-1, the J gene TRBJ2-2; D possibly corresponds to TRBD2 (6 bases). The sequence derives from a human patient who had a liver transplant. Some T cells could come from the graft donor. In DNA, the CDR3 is TGTGCCAGCATCCCAAGAGGAGGGGTTCGGACCGGGGAGCTGTTTTTT. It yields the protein CASIPRGGVRTGELFF.